This T cell receptor beta chain was recovered during a study of cytomegalovirus exposure and HLA in healthy donors. Study findings and constraints: CMV serostatus was the sole immune exposure information available. Looking again later, the authors saw that most CMV-associated TCR beta chains seemed HLA-restricted. High sensitivity and specificity were reportedly achieved when the classifier diagnosed cytomegalovirus status.

With 7 bases clipped from V and 4 bases from J, the junction kept 11 bases outside the gene matches. The CDR3 totals 17 residues. The germline V gene encodes CDR1 MDHEN and CDR2 SYDVKM. The donors, nominally healthy at sampling, likely had unrecorded immune exposures. A word on this clone: The antigen is not known.

Amplification used 60 Vbeta primers and 13 Jbeta primers. Here immunoSEQ multiplex PCR was the method, and the copy in TCRdb shows in-frame clones only, minus some. The profile shows 150,000 to 200,000 clones, around 80% of them singletons. The source of this sequence is a man aged 40-55 years in good health and CMV-seropositive. The J gene is TRBJ2-2, the V gene TRBV28; 11 positions match TRBD2. Sample: PBMCs. CDR3 region: CASNRIAGGPGTGELFF. As DNA, the CDR3 is TGTGCCAGCAACCGGATAGCGGGAGGGCCAGGCACCGGGGAGCTGTTTTTT.